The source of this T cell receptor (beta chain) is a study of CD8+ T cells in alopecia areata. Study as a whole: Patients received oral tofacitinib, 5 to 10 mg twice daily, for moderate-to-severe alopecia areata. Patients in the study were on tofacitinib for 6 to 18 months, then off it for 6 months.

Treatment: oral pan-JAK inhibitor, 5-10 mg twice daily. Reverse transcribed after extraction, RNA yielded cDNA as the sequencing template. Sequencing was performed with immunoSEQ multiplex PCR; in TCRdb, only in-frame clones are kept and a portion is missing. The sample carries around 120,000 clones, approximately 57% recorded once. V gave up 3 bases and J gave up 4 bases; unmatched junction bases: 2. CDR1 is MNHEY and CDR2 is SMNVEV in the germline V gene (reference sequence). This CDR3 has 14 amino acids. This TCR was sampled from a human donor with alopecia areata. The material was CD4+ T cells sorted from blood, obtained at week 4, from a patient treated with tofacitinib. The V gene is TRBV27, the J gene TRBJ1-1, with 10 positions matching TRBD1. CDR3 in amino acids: CASSFGQGGTEAFF. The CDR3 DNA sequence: TGTGCCAGCAGTTTCGGACAGGGGGGCACTGAAGCTTTCTTT.